This T cell receptor beta chain was sequenced during a study of blood T cell repertoires in COVID-19. The CDR3 loop spans 21 amino acids. Trimming shortened V by 3 bases and J by 6 bases, and 30 bases separated the two germline ends. Authors' methods: From reference gene primer amplification, estimates of nucleated cell counts were derived. Measured with immunoSEQ multiplex PCR; TCRdb has only the in-frame clones, and not every one. The DNA was the basis for D and trimming; V, J and clone size are from that table. This sample carries about 160,000 clones, roughly 80% of them seen once, and the ten largest clones take over 2%.

Sequenced: peripheral blood. The sequence derives from a man aged 70-80 years with acute or convalescent COVID-19. The J gene is TRBJ1-6, the V gene TRBV23-1, with TRBD1 as a possible D gene (5 bases). TRBV23-1 is filed as an ORF, its function uncertain. In DNA, the CDR3 is TGCGCCAGCAGTCATCCCACCCGGCCTCACAACAGGCGGCCCCCTAATTCACCCCTCCACTTT. Its protein is CASSHPTRPHNRRPPNSPLHF.